The 31 T cell receptor beta chains below come from one sample, sequenced in a study of neurological immune-mediated disorders. TCRdb processed the 5' RACE reads anew with MiXCR; each CDR3 protein has one entry. Seen here are about 46,000 distinct CDR3 sequences, 1.5% to 2% observed once, and the top ten hold 2% to 2.5%. Sequencing was done on a sample of PBMCs. These receptor sequences come from a middle-aged woman with multiple sclerosis.

This clonotype was seen at least ten times. V usage is TRBV20-1 and J usage is TRBJ2-3; D perhaps matches TRBD2 (6 bases). The CDR3 sequence is 14 residues long. Germline V CDR1 and CDR2: DFQATT, SNEGSKA (reference sequence). Deletions cut 4 bases from V and 4 bases from J, with 15 bases between. CDR3 sequence (DNA): TGCAGTGCTACAAACCCTCGGGGGTCAGATACGCAGTATTTT. Its translation: CSATNPRGSDTQYF.

This clonotype came up many times. The V call is TRBV10-3, the J call TRBJ2-5; no definite D call. Germline V gives CDR1 ENHRY, CDR2 SYGVKD. Trimming took 3 bases from V and 2 from J, leaving 13 bases between them. The CDR3 runs 15 residues. In DNA, the CDR3 is TGTGCCATCAGTGATCTCGGGTATGAGCAAGAGACCCAGTACTTC. Its translation is CAISDLGYEQETQYF.

This clonotype occurred many times. The chain recombines TRBV29-1 with TRBJ2-7, with D possibly matching TRBD2 (5 bases). The V gene's germline CDR1 is SQVTM and CDR2 ANQGSEA. The CDR3 contains 14 residues. V lost 0 bases, J lost 2 bases, and 11 bases lay in between. The CDR3 is CSVEEPEGTYEQYF. In nucleotides, the CDR3 is TGCAGCGTTGAAGAACCCGAGGGCACCTACGAGCAGTACTTC.

This clonotype showed up many times. This chain joins TRBV5-1 and TRBJ1-2; possibly TRBD1 for D (5 bases). The V and J ends lost 2 bases and 2 bases respectively, with 7 bases between them. The germline gives CDR1 SGHRS, CDR2 YFSETQ. The CDR3 is 13 residues long. CDR3 nucleotide sequence: TGCGCCAGCAGCTTCGACAGCAACTATGGCTACACCTTC. It codes for CASSFDSNYGYTF.

This clonotype was found many times. The genes are TRBV12-3 or TRBV12-4 and TRBJ1-2; D not certain. Between the trimmed V and J ends, which lost 5 bases and 3 bases, there was a span of 10 bases. This CDR3 has 13 amino acids. This chain's CDR3 is CASSRGEDYGYTF. In nucleotides, the CDR3 is TGTGCCAGCAGTCGCGGGGAGGACTATGGCTACACCTTC.

This clonotype has ten or more counts. The chain uses TRBV10-3 and TRBJ1-2; D not certain. CDR3 length: 14 residues. Trimming cost V 0 bases and J 3 bases, with 8 bases left between them. In germline, CDR1 is ENHRY, CDR2 SYGVKD. The DNA of the CDR3 is TGTGCCATCAGTGAGTCGATTCGTGACTATGGCTACACCTTC. It translates to CAISESIRDYGYTF.

The sample holds many counts of this clonotype. The chain links TRBV18 to TRBJ2-7; D gene ambiguous. Germline lookup yields CDR1 KGHSH and CDR2 LQKENI. The length of the CDR3 is 13 residues. Trimming stripped 3 bases from V and 3 bases from J, with 9 bases between. The DNA of the CDR3 is TGTGCCAGCTCACCCGACACCGGCTACGAGCAGTACTTC. Protein: CASSPDTGYEQYF.

This clonotype was counted ten times or more. V and J are TRBV20-1 and TRBJ2-1; tentatively, D is TRBD1 (6 bases). Trimming removed 4 bases from V and 6 bases from J, with 25 bases in between. The CDR3 runs to 17 residues. The germline V gene has CDR1 DFQATT and CDR2 SNEGSKA (reference sequence). CDR3 DNA sequence: TGCAGTGCTACATTCGTAATCGGACAGTTTTCTCCCAATGAGCAGTTCTTC. The encoded protein is CSATFVIGQFSPNEQFF.

This clonotype was recorded many times. V gene TRBV6-5 combines with J gene TRBJ1-1, with D perhaps matching TRBD1 (6 bases). Between the trimmed V and J ends, which lost 7 bases and 3 bases, there was a span of 18 bases. The V gene's germline CDR1 is MNHEY and CDR2 SVGAGI. The CDR3 has 15 residues. CDR3 DNA: TGTGCCAGCACAAAGGGCGGGGGCACGGACACTGAAGCTTTCTTT. Its translation is CASTKGGGTDTEAFF.

This clonotype is medium-sized within its sample. This could be a read error, since a much larger clone is one nucleotide away. The chain carries TRBV5-1 and TRBJ2-5, with 7 bases that match TRBD2. The CDR3 sequence is 12 residues long. Germline CDR1 SGHRS, CDR2 YFSETQ. The chain's CDR3 is CASSFSGETKYF. The CDR3 DNA follows: TGCGCCAGCAGCTTCAGCGGGGAGACCAAGTACTTC.

There are many counts of this clonotype. The chain is built from TRBV2 and TRBJ2-2; perhaps TRBD2 as D (5 bases). The V gene lost 6 bases and the J gene lost 0 bases, with 8 bases spanning the gap. This CDR3 region has 14 residues. Germline V gives CDR1 SNHLY, CDR2 FYNNEI. CDR3 loop: CASRGVANTGELFF. CDR3 DNA: TGTGCCAGCAGGGGAGTTGCGAACACCGGGGAGCTGTTTTTT.

This clonotype was found many times. The chain employs TRBV20-1 and TRBJ2-7; the D call may be TRBD1 or TRBD2 (5 bases each). Trimming removed 1 base at V and 1 base at J, with 23 bases between. CDR3 size: 18 residues. Germline V gene data show CDR1 as DFQATT and CDR2 as SNEGSKA (reference sequence). As DNA, the CDR3 is TGCAGTGCTAGAGGTCCGGGCCCCGGGACCGTAGATTCCTACGAGCAGTACTTC. Translated, it gives CSARGPGPGTVDSYEQYF.

In its sample, this clonotype was seen many times. The chain uses TRBV5-6 and TRBJ2-2, with D perhaps TRBD1 (6 bases). V was clipped by 5 bases and J by 0 bases, with 17 bases between them. The CDR3 is 17 amino acids. Germline CDR1 is SGHDT and CDR2 is YYEEEE. The CDR3 here is CASRRQGSPSNTGELFF. The CDR3 DNA follows: TGTGCCAGCAGACGTCAGGGGTCCCCTTCGAACACCGGGGAGCTGTTTTTT.

This clonotype was seen ten or more times. The chain recombines TRBV27 with TRBJ2-5; 9 nucleotides line up with TRBD1. The CDR3 spans 14 residues. The V segment lost 6 bases and the J segment 4 bases; nucleotides outside the gene matches: 6. Germline values: CDR1 MNHEY, CDR2 SMNVEV (reference sequence). The CDR3 nucleotides are TGTGCCAGCAGATACACAGGGGGCGCAGAGACCCAGTACTTC. This translates into CASRYTGGAETQYF.

This clonotype was picked up many times. The gene calls are TRBV5-1 and TRBJ1-6; TRBD1 is a possible D gene (6 bases). From germline, CDR1 is SGHRS and CDR2 YFSETQ. With 4 bases removed from V and 7 bases from J, the gap between germline ends came to 15 bases. The CDR3 covers 15 residues. This chain's CDR3 is CASSPGQLNNSPLHF. The CDR3 coding sequence is TGCGCCAGCAGCCCCGGACAGCTAAACAATTCACCCCTCCACTTT. Looking up the rest from reference TRBV5-1 and TRBJ1-6 gives the full variable domain: KAGVTQTPRYLIKTRGQQVTLSCSPISGHRSVSWYQQTPGQGLQFLFEYFSETQRNKGNFPGRFSGRQFSNSRSEMNVSTLELGDSALYLCASSPGQLNNSPLHFGNGTRLTVT.

This clonotype was recorded at least ten times. The rearrangement joins TRBV29-1 to TRBJ2-5; D may be TRBD1 (6 bases). The CDR3 is 13 amino acids. Trimming cost V 6 bases and J 2 bases, with 13 bases left between them. Per germline, CDR1 SQVTM and CDR2 ANQGSEA. In DNA, the CDR3 is TGCAGCGTCGATACCGACAGGCAAGAGACCCAGTACTTC. The encoded protein is CSVDTDRQETQYF.

For this clonotype: This may be a read error: a much more frequent sequence differs by one nucleotide. The rearrangement uses TRBV10-3 and TRBJ1-6; tentatively, D is TRBD1 (6 bases). There are 12 residues in the CDR3. CDR1 ENHRY and CDR2 SYGVKD come from the germline V gene. CDR3 sequence (DNA): TGTGCCATCAGCCGACAGGATTCACCCCTCAACTTT. Amino acids: CAISRQDSPLNF.

This clonotype showed up many times. J is TRBJ1-2 and V is TRBV2, with TRBD1 matching 7 bases. V gave up 11 bases and J gave up 5 bases; unmatched junction bases: 14. Germline values: CDR1 SNHLY, CDR2 FYNNEI. The length of the CDR3 is 14 residues. Written as DNA, the CDR3 is TGTGCCGGAAAGCAGACAGGGCAGAGTTATGGCTACACCTTC. It specifies CAGKQTGQSYGYTF. The complete variable domain, with remaining parts taken from reference TRBV2 and TRBJ1-2, reads EPEVTQTPSHQVTQMGQEVILRCVPISNHLYFYWYRQILGQKVEFLVSFYNNEISEKSEIFDDQFSVERPDGSNFTLKIRSTKLEDSAMYFCAGKQTGQSYGYTFGSGTRLTVV.

At least ten counts were recorded for this clonotype. The V call is TRBV20-1, the J call TRBJ2-1; D is uncertain. CDR3 length equals 15 residues. V lost 1 base to trimming and J lost 4 bases, with 14 bases between them. Germline CDR1 and CDR2: DFQATT and SNEGSKA (reference sequence). CDR3: CSARGGLGAYNEQFF. CDR3 coding DNA: TGCAGTGCTAGAGGTGGGCTGGGCGCTTACAATGAGCAGTTCTTC.

This clonotype was seen many times. The rearrangement links TRBV12-3 or TRBV12-4 to TRBJ2-3, with 15 positions matching TRBD2. CDR3 length: 16 amino acids. The V segment lost 6 bases and the J segment 1 base; nucleotides outside the gene matches: 2. CDR3 loop: CASRWTSGGGTDTQYF. CDR3 DNA: TGTGCCAGCAGGTGGACTAGCGGGGGGGGCACAGATACGCAGTATTTT.

Many counts were recorded for this clonotype. This chain connects TRBV12-3 or TRBV12-4 to TRBJ2-3, with 7 bases identical to TRBD1. CDR3 size: 13 residues. The junction had 6 bases not matched to a gene; V was cut back by 3 bases and J by 9 bases. The CDR3 loop reads CASSFTGVETQYF. The CDR3 region has the DNA TGTGCCAGCAGTTTTACAGGGGTAGAAACGCAGTATTTT.

There are many counts of this clonotype. The chain joins TRBV5-8 to TRBJ2-1; D gene unclear. V lost 6 bases and J lost 5, with 12 bases in between. This CDR3 contains 13 residues. In germline, CDR1 is SGHTS, CDR2 YDEGEE. The CDR3 loop reads CASNIQVDNEQFF. CDR3 nucleotides: TGTGCCAGCAACATCCAGGTGGACAATGAGCAGTTCTTC.

This clonotype was recorded at least ten times. The V call is TRBV6-6, the J call TRBJ2-5; D uncertain. The germline V and J ends were trimmed by 5 bases and 1 base, with 11 bases remaining between them. Looked up from germline, CDR1 is MNHNY and CDR2 is SVGAGI (reference sequence). This CDR3 has 14 amino acids. The CDR3 DNA sequence: TGTGCCAGCAGTGATGTGTACGGCCAAGAGACCCAGTACTTC. It specifies CASSDVYGQETQYF.

The sample holds many counts of this clonotype. V usage is TRBV18 and J usage is TRBJ1-5; D gene unclear. V lost 6 bases, J lost 4 bases, and 7 bases lay in between. CDR3 length: 12 residues. Germline CDR1 is KGHSH and CDR2 is LQKENI. CDR3 residues: CASSPWNQPQHF. The CDR3 DNA is TGTGCCAGCTCGCCTTGGAATCAGCCCCAGCATTTT.

This clonotype appeared many times. This sequence joins TRBV10-3 and TRBJ2-7; 9 nucleotides agree with TRBD2. Germline CDR1 ENHRY, CDR2 SYGVKD. The CDR3 sequence is 14 residues long. After removal of 4 bases from V and 4 bases from J, the junction contained 5 bases not matched to a gene. DNA of the CDR3: TGTGCCATCAGTGGATTAGCGGGGGCGTACGAGCAGTACTTC. Its protein is CAISGLAGAYEQYF.

This clonotype has ten or more counts. This sequence joins TRBV5-1 and TRBJ1-1; TRBD1 might be the D (5 bases). Germline CDR1 SGHRS, CDR2 YFSETQ. This CDR3 is built from 14 residues. The V end lost 5 bases, the J end lost 4 bases, and 15 bases lay between the germline ends. The CDR3 DNA follows: TGCGCCAGCAGTCGGTCGGGGGATAGCACTGAAGCTTTCTTT. Protein sequence: CASSRSGDSTEAFF.

In its sample, this clonotype was seen many times. The chain combines TRBV20-1 with TRBJ1-1; 7 nucleotides align to TRBD1. CDR3 length: 13 amino acids. J gave up 2 bases and V 6 bases, and 6 bases lay outside the gene matches. CDR1 and CDR2 from the germline V gene are DFQATT and SNEGSKA (reference sequence). The CDR3 DNA reads TGCAGTGCCCTAACAGGGGACAACACTGAAGCTTTCTTT. Amino acid sequence: CSALTGDNTEAFF.

This clonotype was counted ten times or more. The rearrangement links TRBV20-1 to TRBJ2-1; D call uncertain. Germline assignment: CDR1 DFQATT and CDR2 SNEGSKA (reference sequence). This CDR3 comprises 12 residues. Trimming removed 5 bases at V and 3 bases at J, with 8 bases between. The CDR3, as DNA: TGCAGTGCTGATCCTCGCTACAATGAGCAGTTCTTC. It specifies CSADPRYNEQFF.

This clonotype was counted at least ten times. The J gene is TRBJ2-3, the V gene TRBV5-1, with D perhaps given as TRBD1 or TRBD2 (6 bases each). V gave up 4 bases and J gave up 4 bases, with 19 bases separating them. CDR1 is SGHRS and CDR2 is YFSETQ in the germline V gene. This CDR3 is 16 amino acids long. The CDR3 sequence is CASSTGNRASADTQYF. The CDR3 nucleotides read TGCGCCAGCAGCACCGGTAACAGGGCTAGCGCAGATACGCAGTATTTT.

This clonotype was counted many times. The V gene is TRBV5-1, the J gene TRBJ2-1; D gene ambiguous. CDR1 is SGHRS, CDR2 YFSETQ, per germline. V lost 4 bases and J 6 bases, leaving 17 bases between the germline ends. The CDR3 sequence is 15 residues long. CDR3: CASSADGASRNEQFF. Here the CDR3 DNA reads TGCGCCAGCAGCGCGGACGGAGCAAGCCGCAATGAGCAGTTCTTC.

This clonotype was counted ten times or more. This chain connects TRBV10-3 to TRBJ2-7; tentative D call: TRBD2 (5 bases). The V and J ends lost 0 bases and 2 bases respectively, with 8 bases between them. Germline CDR1 ENHRY, CDR2 SYGVKD. This CDR3 is 14 amino acids long. The CDR3 loop is CAISESDGTYEQYF. CDR3 nucleotide sequence: TGTGCCATCAGTGAGTCGGACGGGACCTACGAGCAGTACTTC.